Included here is one TCR beta chain sequence, with context. The antigen remains undetermined. This record comes from a study of PD-L1 blockade in urothelial cancer. Study conclusions and caveats: It was durable-benefit patients whose tumor-associated blood clones expanded more at 3 weeks.

This CDR3 has 15 amino acids. Germline assignment: CDR1 SGHRS and CDR2 YFSETQ. Trimming at V came to 4 bases and at J to 7 bases, leaving 12 bases not matched to a gene. Using immunoSEQ multiplex PCR, the repertoire was profiled, and TCRdb retains in-frame clones only, with some absent. The sample lists 44,000 or so clones; 88% were seen once. This sequence joins TRBV5-1 and TRBJ2-7, with TRBD1 matching 9 bases. The source was PBMCs, collected around atezolizumab (anti-PD-L1) treatment. This receptor was taken from an elderly man with urothelial cancer. CDR3 coding DNA: TGCGCCAGCAGCACTACCTCCGGGACAGGGATTGAGCAGTACTTC. Amino acid sequence: CASSTTSGTGIEQYF.